This T cell receptor (beta chain) derives from a study of naive and memory T cell subsets. Study-wide results and limits: Possibly reflecting memory cells re-expressing CD45RA, a few larger clonotypes occurred in naive repertoires, especially CD8.

This CDR3 is built from 15 residues. With 3 bases clipped from V and 2 bases from J, the junction kept 5 bases outside the gene matches. Looked up from germline, CDR1 is SGHRS and CDR2 is YFSETQ. The beta constant-region primer was an equimolar mix of two oligonucleotides covering TRBC1 and TRBC2. Ligated cDNA was amplified by four rounds of PCR with nested alpha and beta constant-region primers and SP2. TCRdb re-analysed the UMI-ligation and nested PCR reads in MiXCR, keeping a single row per CDR3 protein. Altogether approximately 80,000 distinct CDR3 sequences are present, 9% being singletons, with the ten largest covering less than 1.5%. In the case of this clonotype: The antigen is unknown.

Sequencing was carried out using naive CD8+ T cells from blood. The chain links TRBV5-1 to TRBJ2-3; 8 bases are shared with TRBD1. The origin of this receptor is a human donor in good health. This CDR3 reads CASSSRDRTTDTQYF. The CDR3 coding sequence is TGCGCCAGCAGCTCTCGGGACAGGACCACAGATACGCAGTATTTT.